The source of this T cell receptor (beta chain) is a study of OX40 agonist ivuxolimab in advanced cancers. Study at large: A diagnosis of hepatocellular carcinoma, melanoma, renal cell or head and neck cancer was present in dose-escalation patients.

Here immunoSEQ multiplex PCR was the method, and the copy in TCRdb shows in-frame clones only, minus some. The sample comprises 55,000 to 95,000 clones, around 90% of which are singletons, and 2.5% to 3% rests with the top ten. From germline, CDR1 is MNHEY and CDR2 SVGAGI. V lost 6 bases and J lost 2, with 10 bases in between. This CDR3 spans 14 amino acids. This chain links TRBV6-5 with TRBJ2-2; perhaps TRBD2 as D (6 bases). This specimen was CD4+ or CD8+ T cells sorted from blood, taken in a trial of the OX40 agonist ivuxolimab. The TCR was taken from an adult with an advanced solid tumor such as melanoma, head and neck, liver or kidney cancer. The CDR3 spells CASRVGSNTGELFF. The CDR3 DNA reads as TGTGCCAGCAGGGTCGGGAGCAACACCGGGGAGCTGTTTTTT.